This TCR beta chain emerged from a study of a mutant IDH1 vaccine in newly diagnosed glioma. As for this clone: The junction does not match germline at one end; this may be a read error.

Here immunoSEQ multiplex PCR was the method, and the copy in TCRdb shows in-frame clones only, minus some. The sample has some 87,000 clones; about 80% are singletons. Germline V lookup: CDR1 LNHDA, CDR2 SQIVND (reference sequence). This CDR3 comprises 10 residues. This sample's time point: baseline, week 1 (first vaccination visit). The sample's treatment: pre-vaccination baseline after standard-of-care therapy. The source was PBMCs, collected from a glioma patient treated with radiotherapy, temozolomide or both. This receptor was identified in a man between 35 and 55 years old with glioma. The chain is built from TRBV19 and TRBJ1-1, with D perhaps TRBD1 (6 bases). This CDR3 reads CASSNYRVNF. In DNA, the CDR3 is TGTGCCAGTAGCAACTACAGGGTTAACTTT.